This is a list of T cell receptor beta chains from one sample in a study of breast tumors, draining lymph nodes, adjacent tissues. Using its own MiXCR run on the multiplex PCR reads, TCRdb lists one record per CDR3 protein. The profile covers about 270,000 distinct CDR3 sequences, with 30% appearing a single time and approximately 1% taken by the ten largest. Specimen: axillary lymph node tissue. These receptors were obtained from a female donor with breast cancer. Some clones in this sample may be carry-over from other donors' samples. Each CDR3 is given with its conserved first and last residue. D genes are given only for firm matches. Not all rows give a size; the values are once, few, many and, for expanded clones, a class.

len: 14; abundance: many; j_gene: TRBJ2-3; v_gene: TRBV11-3; d_gene: NA; CDR3aa: CASSLAPNTDTQYF; CDR3nt: TGTGCCAGCAGCTTAGCCCCAAACACAGATACGCAGTATTTT
len: 12; abundance: few; j_gene: TRBJ1-1; v_gene: TRBV29-1; d_gene: NA; CDR3aa: CSGYYRVTEAFF; CDR3nt: TGCAGCGGATACTACAGGGTCACTGAAGCTTTCTTT
len: 19; abundance: NA; j_gene: TRBJ2-3; v_gene: TRBV25-1; d_gene: TRBD2; CDR3aa: CASSDGLSGGSFSTDTQYF; CDR3nt: TGTGCCAGCAGTGATGGTTTAAGCGGGGGGTCCTTTAGCACAGATACGCAGTATTTT
len: 15; abundance: once; j_gene: TRBJ1-5; v_gene: TRBV7-2; d_gene: NA; CDR3aa: CASSSSGYSNQPQHF; CDR3nt: TGTGCCAGCAGCTCCTCGGGCTATAGCAATCAGCCCCAGCATTTT
len: 15; abundance: NA; j_gene: TRBJ2-2; v_gene: TRBV15; d_gene: NA; CDR3aa: CATRRAPTHTGELFF; CDR3nt: TGTGCCACCAGAAGGGCGCCCACGCACACCGGGGAGCTGTTTTTT
len: 14; abundance: NA; j_gene: TRBJ1-4; v_gene: TRBV5-4; d_gene: NA; CDR3aa: CASSLGTDNEKLFF; CDR3nt: TGTGCCAGCAGCTTGGGGACAGATAATGAAAAACTGTTTTTT
len: 13; abundance: NA; j_gene: TRBJ2-7; v_gene: TRBV29-1; d_gene: TRBD2; CDR3aa: CSGGGLAGGEQYF; CDR3nt: TGCAGCGGGGGGGGACTAGCGGGAGGCGAGCAGTACTTC
len: 12; abundance: many; j_gene: TRBJ2-7; v_gene: TRBV30; d_gene: TRBD1; CDR3aa: CAWKGAPHEQYF; CDR3nt: TGTGCCTGGAAGGGGGCACCACACGAGCAGTACTTC
len: 12; abundance: many; j_gene: TRBJ2-7; v_gene: TRBV7-2; d_gene: NA; CDR3aa: CASPADSYEQYF; CDR3nt: TGTGCCAGCCCTGCGGATTCCTACGAGCAGTACTTC
len: 17; abundance: many; j_gene: TRBJ2-6; v_gene: TRBV13; d_gene: NA; CDR3aa: CASSLGQSSSGANVLTF; CDR3nt: TGTGCCAGCAGCTTAGGGCAGAGTAGCTCTGGGGCCAACGTCCTGACTTTC
len: 13; abundance: many; j_gene: TRBJ2-7; v_gene: TRBV5-8; d_gene: NA; CDR3aa: CASSLQGLYEQYF; CDR3nt: TGTGCCAGCAGCTTACAGGGATTGTACGAGCAGTACTTC
len: 15; abundance: few; j_gene: TRBJ2-1; v_gene: TRBV27; d_gene: TRBD1; CDR3aa: CASSLKGGDYNEQFF; CDR3nt: TGTGCCAGCAGTTTAAAAGGGGGCGACTACAATGAGCAGTTCTTC
len: 14; abundance: many; j_gene: TRBJ1-6; v_gene: TRBV7-2; d_gene: NA; CDR3aa: CASSLGGYNSPLHF; CDR3nt: TGTGCCAGCAGCTTAGGGGGTTATAATTCACCCCTCCACTTT
len: 11; abundance: many; j_gene: TRBJ2-1; v_gene: TRBV20-1; d_gene: NA; CDR3aa: CSARDQGEQFF; CDR3nt: TGCAGTGCTAGAGATCAGGGTGAGCAGTTCTTC